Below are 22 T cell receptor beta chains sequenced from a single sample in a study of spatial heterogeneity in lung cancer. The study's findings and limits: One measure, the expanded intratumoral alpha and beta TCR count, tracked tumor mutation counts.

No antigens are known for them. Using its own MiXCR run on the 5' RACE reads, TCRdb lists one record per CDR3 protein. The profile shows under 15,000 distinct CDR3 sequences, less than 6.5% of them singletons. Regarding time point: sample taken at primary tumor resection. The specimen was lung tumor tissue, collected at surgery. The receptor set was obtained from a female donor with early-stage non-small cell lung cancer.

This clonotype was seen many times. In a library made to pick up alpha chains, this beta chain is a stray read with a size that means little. CDR3 region: CASSSVGLNEKLFF. CDR3 nucleotide sequence: TGTGCCAGCAGCTCTGTTGGACTTAATGAAAAACTGTTTTTT. The rearrangement links TRBV7-9 to TRBJ1-4; D gene unclear. Germline loops: CDR1 SEHNR, CDR2 FQNEAQ (reference sequence). Trimming stripped 4 bases from V and 4 bases from J, with 10 bases between. CDR3 length equals 14 residues.

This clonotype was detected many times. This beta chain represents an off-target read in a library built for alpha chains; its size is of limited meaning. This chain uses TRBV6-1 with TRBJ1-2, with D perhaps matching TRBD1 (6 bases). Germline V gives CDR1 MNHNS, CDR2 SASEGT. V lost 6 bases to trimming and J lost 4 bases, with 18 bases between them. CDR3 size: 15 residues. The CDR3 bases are TGTGCCAGCAGGGGGAGGGGGGCCACAATCTATGGCTACACCTTC. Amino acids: CASRGRGATIYGYTF.

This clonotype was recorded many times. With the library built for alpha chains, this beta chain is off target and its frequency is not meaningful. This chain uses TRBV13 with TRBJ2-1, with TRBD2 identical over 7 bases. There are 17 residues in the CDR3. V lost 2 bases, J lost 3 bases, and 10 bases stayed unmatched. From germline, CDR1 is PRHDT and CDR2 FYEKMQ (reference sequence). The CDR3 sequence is CASSLTSGAGFYNEQFF. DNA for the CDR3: TGTGCCAGCAGCTTAACGAGTGGAGCGGGGTTCTACAATGAGCAGTTCTTC.

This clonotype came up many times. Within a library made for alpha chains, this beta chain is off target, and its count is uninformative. Written as DNA, the CDR3 is TGTGCCAGCAGCGGGGGGGGTAAAGGGTATGGCTACACCTTC. Residues: CASSGGGKGYGYTF. V gene TRBV5-4 combines with J gene TRBJ1-2; D is possibly TRBD1 (5 bases). Germline values: CDR1 SGHNT, CDR2 YYREEE (reference sequence). The CDR3 runs to 14 residues. Trimming stripped 4 bases from V and 5 bases from J, with 15 bases between. Based on the CDR3 plus reference TRBV5-4 and TRBJ1-2, the full variable domain is ETGVTQSPTHLIKTRGQQVTLRCSSQSGHNTVSWYQQALGQGPQFIFQYYREEENGRGNFPPRFSGLQFPNYSSELNVNALELDDSALYLCASSGGGKGYGYTFGSGTRLTVV.

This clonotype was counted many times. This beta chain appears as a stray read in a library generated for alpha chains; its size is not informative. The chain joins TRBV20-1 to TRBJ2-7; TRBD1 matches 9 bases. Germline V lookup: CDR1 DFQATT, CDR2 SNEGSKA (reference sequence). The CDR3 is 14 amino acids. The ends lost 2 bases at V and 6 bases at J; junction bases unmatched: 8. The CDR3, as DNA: TGCAGTGCTAGATCCGGGACAGGGTATTTCGAGCAGTACTTC. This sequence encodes CSARSGTGYFEQYF.

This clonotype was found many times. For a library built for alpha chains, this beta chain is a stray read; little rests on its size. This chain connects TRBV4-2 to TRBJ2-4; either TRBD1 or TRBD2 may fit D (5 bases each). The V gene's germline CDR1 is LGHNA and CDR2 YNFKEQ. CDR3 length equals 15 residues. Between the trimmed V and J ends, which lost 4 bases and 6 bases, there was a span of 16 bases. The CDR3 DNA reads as TGTGCCAGCAGCCTAAGCCGGGATAGGGGAAACATTCAGTACTTC. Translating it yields CASSLSRDRGNIQYF.

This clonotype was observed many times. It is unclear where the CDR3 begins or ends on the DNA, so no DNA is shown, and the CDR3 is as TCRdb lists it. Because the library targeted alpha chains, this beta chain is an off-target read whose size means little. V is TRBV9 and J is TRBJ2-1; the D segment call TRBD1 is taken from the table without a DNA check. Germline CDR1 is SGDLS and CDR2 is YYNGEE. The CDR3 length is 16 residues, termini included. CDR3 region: CASSVFGAGSYNEQFF.

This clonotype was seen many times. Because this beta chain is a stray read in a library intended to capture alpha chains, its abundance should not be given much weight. CDR3 DNA: TGTGCCAGCAGCTCCTTCGGAGGCATGTCCAAAAACATTCAGTACTTC. Its translation: CASSSFGGMSKNIQYF. The chain links TRBV7-9 to TRBJ2-4; D perhaps matches TRBD2 (5 bases). Germline assignment: CDR1 SEHNR and CDR2 FQNEAQ (reference sequence). Trimming took 4 bases from V and 2 from J, leaving 15 bases between them. The CDR3 length is 16 residues.

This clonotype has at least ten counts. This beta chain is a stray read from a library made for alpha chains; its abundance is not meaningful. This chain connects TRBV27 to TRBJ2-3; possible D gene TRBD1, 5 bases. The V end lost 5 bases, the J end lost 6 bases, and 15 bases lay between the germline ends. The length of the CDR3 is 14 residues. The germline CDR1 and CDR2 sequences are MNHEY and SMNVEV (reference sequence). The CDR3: CASSQALQGDTQYF. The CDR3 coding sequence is TGTGCCAGCAGTCAGGCCTTGCAGGGTGATACGCAGTATTTT.

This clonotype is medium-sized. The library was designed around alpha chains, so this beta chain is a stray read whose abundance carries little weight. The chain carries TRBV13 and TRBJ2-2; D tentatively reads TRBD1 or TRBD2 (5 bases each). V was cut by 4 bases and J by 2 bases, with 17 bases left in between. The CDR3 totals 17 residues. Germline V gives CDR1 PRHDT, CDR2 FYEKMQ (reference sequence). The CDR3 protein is CASSSSYRDDNTGELFF. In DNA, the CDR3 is TGTGCCAGCAGCTCAAGTTATCGGGACGACAACACCGGGGAGCTGTTTTTT.

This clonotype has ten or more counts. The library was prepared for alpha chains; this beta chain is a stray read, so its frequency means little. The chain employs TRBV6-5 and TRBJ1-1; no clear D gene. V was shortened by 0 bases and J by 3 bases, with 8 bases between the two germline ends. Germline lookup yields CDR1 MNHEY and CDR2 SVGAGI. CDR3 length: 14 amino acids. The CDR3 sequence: CASSYSFRDTEAFF. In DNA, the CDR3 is TGTGCCAGCAGTTACTCGTTCCGGGACACTGAAGCTTTCTTT.

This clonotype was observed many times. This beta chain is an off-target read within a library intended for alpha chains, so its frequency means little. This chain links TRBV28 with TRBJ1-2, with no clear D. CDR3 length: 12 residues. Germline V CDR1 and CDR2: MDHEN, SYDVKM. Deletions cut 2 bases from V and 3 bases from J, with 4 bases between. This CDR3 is CASSLRDYGYTF. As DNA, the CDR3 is TGTGCCAGCAGTTTAAGGGACTATGGCTACACCTTC.

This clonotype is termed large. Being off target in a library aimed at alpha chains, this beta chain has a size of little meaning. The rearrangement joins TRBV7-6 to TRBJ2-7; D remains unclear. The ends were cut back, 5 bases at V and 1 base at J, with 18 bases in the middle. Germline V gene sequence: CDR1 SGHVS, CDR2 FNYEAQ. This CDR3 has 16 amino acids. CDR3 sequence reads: CASSQRAYPASYEQYF. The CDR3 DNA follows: TGTGCCAGCAGCCAAAGGGCCTATCCGGCTTCCTACGAGCAGTACTTC.

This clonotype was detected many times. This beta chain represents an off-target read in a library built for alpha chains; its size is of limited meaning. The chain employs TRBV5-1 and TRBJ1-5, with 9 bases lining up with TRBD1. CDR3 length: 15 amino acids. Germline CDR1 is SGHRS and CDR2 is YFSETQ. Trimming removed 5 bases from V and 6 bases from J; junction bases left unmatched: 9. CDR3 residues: CASSPTGGQVQPQHF. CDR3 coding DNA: TGCGCCAGCAGTCCGACAGGGGGTCAAGTTCAGCCCCAGCATTTT.

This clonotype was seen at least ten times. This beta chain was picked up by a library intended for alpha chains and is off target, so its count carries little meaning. The DNA of the CDR3 is TGTGCCAGCAGAACAGGGGGCGTAGATCAGCCCCAGCATTTT. This translates into CASRTGGVDQPQHF. The chain carries TRBV28 and TRBJ1-5; 9 nucleotides agree with TRBD1. V lost 6 bases, J lost 5 bases, and 5 bases stayed unmatched. Germline assignment: CDR1 MDHEN and CDR2 SYDVKM. The CDR3 extends over 14 amino acids.

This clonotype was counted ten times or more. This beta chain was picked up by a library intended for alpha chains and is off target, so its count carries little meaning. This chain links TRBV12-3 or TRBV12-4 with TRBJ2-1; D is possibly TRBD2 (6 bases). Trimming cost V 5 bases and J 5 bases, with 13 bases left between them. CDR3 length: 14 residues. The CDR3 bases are TGTGCCAGCAGTCCTGGGGGGACCCACAATGAGCAGTTCTTC. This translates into CASSPGGTHNEQFF.

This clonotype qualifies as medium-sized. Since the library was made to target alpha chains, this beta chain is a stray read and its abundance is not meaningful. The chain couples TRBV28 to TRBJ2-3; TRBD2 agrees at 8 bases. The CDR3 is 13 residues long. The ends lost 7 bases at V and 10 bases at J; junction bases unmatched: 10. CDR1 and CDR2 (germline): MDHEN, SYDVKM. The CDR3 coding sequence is TGTGCCAGCACCGACCGGGGGGGCAGGGCGCAGTATTTT. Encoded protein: CASTDRGGRAQYF. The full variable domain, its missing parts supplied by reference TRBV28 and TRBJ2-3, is DVKVTQSSRYLVKRTGEKVFLECVQDMDHENMFWYRQDPGLGLRLIYFSYDVKMKEKGDIPEGYSVSREKKERFSLILESASTNQTSMYLCASTDRGGRAQYFGPGTRLTVL.

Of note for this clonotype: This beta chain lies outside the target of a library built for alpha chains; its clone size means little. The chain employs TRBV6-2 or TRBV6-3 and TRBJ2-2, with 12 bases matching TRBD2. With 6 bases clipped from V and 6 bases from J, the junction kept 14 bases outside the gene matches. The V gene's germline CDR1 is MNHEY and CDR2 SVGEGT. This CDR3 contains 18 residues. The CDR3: CASRRTMTSGRIAGELFF. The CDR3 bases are TGTGCCAGCAGACGAACCATGACTAGCGGGAGAATTGCCGGGGAGCTGTTTTTT.

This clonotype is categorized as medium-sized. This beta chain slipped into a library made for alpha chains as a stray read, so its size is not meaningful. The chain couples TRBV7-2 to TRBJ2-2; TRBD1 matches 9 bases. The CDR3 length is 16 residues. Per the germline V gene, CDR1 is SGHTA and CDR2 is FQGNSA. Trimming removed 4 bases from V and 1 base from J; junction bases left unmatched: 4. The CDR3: CASSWQTGGNTGELFF. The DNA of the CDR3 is TGTGCCAGCAGCTGGCAGACAGGGGGGAACACCGGGGAGCTGTTTTTT.

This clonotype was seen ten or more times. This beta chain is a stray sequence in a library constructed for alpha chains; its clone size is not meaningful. CDR3 sequence reads: CASSQEPRGNWEQYF. The DNA for the CDR3 is TGCGCCAGCAGCCAGGAACCCAGGGGTAACTGGGAGCAGTACTTC. V usage is TRBV4-1 and J usage is TRBJ2-7; the D gene is possibly TRBD1 (6 bases). Trimming left V 3 bases short and J 7 bases short, with 19 bases between. The length of the CDR3 is 15 residues. Germline loops: CDR1 MGHRA, CDR2 YSYEKL.

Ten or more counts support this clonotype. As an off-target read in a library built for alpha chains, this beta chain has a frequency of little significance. CDR3 nucleotides: TGTGCCAGCAGCCCATTAGGGGGCTTCGGCTACACCTTC. As protein: CASSPLGGFGYTF. The genes are TRBV9 and TRBJ1-2; 7 nucleotides match TRBD1. The germline V gene has CDR1 SGDLS and CDR2 YYNGEE. This CDR3 has 13 amino acids. The trim removed 4 bases at V and 8 bases at J, leaving 8 bases unmatched. Based on the CDR3 plus reference TRBV9 and TRBJ1-2, the full variable domain is DSGVTQTPKHLITATGQRVTLRCSPRSGDLSVYWYQQSLDQGLQFLIQYYNGEERAKGNILERFSAQQFPDLHSELNLSSLELGDSALYFCASSPLGGFGYTFGSGTRLTVV.

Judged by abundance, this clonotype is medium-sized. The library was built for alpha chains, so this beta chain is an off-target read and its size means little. The CDR3 nucleotides are TGCGCCAGCAGCTTGTTTGGGGACAGAGATCAGCCCCAGCATTTT. It is translated as CASSLFGDRDQPQHF. The J gene is TRBJ1-5, the V gene TRBV5-1; 7 bases align to TRBD1. Germline loops: CDR1 SGHRS, CDR2 YFSETQ. The V and J ends lost 1 base and 5 bases, in that order; junction bases with no gene match: 6. The CDR3 length is 15 residues.